The sequence of this TCR beta chain was determined in a study of T cell responses to AZD1222 COVID-19 vaccine. The study's findings and limits: Spike-spanning, vaccine-associated CD4 TCRs were dominant at 160-218 and 743-854. The breadth and depth of Spike-specific TCRs increased once two AZD1222 doses had been given.

In regard to this clone: No antigen is known for it.

Second-dose groups at about 4 or about 12 weeks were pooled. The data were produced by immunoSEQ multiplex PCR, yet TCRdb's version contains in-frame clones alone and is incomplete. The sample yields about 110,000 clones, approximately 94% seen once. This CDR3 has 16 amino acids. CDR1 and CDR2 (germline): MNHEY, SVGEGT. V lost 6 bases to trimming and J lost 0 bases, with 14 bases between them. The chain combines TRBV6-2 or TRBV6-3 with TRBJ1-4, with D perhaps matching TRBD1 (5 bases). Sequencing was performed on peripheral blood, taken 28 days after the second AZD1222 dose. The receptor comes from an adult who received the AZD1222 COVID-19 vaccine. CDR3 nucleotides: TGTGCCAGCAGCTCAGCTAGGGACCCAACTAATGAAAAACTGTTTTTT. Amino acids: CASSSARDPTNEKLFF.